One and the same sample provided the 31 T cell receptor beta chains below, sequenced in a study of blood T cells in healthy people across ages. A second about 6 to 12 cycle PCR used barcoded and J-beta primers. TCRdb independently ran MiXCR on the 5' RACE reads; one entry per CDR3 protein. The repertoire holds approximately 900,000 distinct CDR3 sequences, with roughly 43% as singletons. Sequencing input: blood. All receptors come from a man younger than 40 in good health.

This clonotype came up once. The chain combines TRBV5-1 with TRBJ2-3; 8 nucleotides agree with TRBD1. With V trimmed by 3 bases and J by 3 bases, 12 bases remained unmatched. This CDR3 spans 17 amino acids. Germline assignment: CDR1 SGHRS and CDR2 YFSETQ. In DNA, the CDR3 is TGCGCCAGCAGCTCCACGATAGGACAGGGTCGAACAGATACGCAGTATTTT. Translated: CASSSTIGQGRTDTQYF.

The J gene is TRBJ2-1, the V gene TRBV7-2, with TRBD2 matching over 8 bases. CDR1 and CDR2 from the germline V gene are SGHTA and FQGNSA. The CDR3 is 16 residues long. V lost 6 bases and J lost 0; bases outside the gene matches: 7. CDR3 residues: CASSSGAGSSYNEQFF. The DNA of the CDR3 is TGTGCCAGCAGTAGCGGGGCGGGGAGCTCCTACAATGAGCAGTTCTTC.

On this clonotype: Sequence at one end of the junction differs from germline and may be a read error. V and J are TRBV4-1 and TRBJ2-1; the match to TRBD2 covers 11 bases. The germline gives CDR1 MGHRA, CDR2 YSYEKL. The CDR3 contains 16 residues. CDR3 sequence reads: CTSSQVLAGGNNEQFF. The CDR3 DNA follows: TGCACCAGCAGCCAAGTCTTAGCGGGGGGGAACAATGAGCAGTTCTTC.

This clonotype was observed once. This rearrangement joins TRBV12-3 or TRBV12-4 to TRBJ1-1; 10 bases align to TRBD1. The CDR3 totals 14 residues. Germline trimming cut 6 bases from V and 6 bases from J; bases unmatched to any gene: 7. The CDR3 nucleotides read TGTGCCAGCAGCTGGACAGGGGGGAGTCCTGAAGCTTTCTTT. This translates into CASSWTGGSPEAFF.

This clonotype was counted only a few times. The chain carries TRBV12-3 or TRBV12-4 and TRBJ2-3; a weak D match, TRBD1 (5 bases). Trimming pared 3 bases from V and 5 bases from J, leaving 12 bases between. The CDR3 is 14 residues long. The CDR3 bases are TGTGCCAGCAGTTTCAGTGGGGCCGAAGATACGCAGTATTTT. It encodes CASSFSGAEDTQYF.

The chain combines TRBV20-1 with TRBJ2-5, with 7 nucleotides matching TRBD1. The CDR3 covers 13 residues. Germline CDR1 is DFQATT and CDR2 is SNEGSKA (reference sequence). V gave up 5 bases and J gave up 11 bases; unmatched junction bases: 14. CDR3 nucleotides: TGCAGTGCTCCGACAGGGTTCCGCAATGAGCAGTACTTC. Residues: CSAPTGFRNEQYF.

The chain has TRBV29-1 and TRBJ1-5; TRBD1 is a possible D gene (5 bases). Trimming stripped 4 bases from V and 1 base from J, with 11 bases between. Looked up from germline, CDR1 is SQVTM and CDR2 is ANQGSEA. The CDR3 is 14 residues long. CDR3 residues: CSVATAASNQPQHF. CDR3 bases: TGCAGCGTTGCGACAGCGGCGAGCAATCAGCCCCAGCATTTT.

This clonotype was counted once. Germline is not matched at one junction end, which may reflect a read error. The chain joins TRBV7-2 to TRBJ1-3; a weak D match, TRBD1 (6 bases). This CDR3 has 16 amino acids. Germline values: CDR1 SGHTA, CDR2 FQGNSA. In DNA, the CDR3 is TGTGCCAGCAGCTTAGGTTCGGGGGCGTCAGGAAACACCGTATATTTT. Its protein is CASSLGSGASGNTVYF. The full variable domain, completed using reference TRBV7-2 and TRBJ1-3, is GAGVSQSPSNKVTEKGKDVELRCDPISGHTALYWYRQSLGQGLEFLIYFQGNSAPDKSGLPSDRFSAERTGGSVSTLTIQRTQQEDSAVYLCASSLGSGASGNTVYFGEGSWLTVV.

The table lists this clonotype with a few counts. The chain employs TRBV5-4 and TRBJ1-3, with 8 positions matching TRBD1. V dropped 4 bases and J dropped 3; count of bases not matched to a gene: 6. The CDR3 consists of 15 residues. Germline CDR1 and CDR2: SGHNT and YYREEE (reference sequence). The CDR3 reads CASSPPGGLGNTIYF. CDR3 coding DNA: TGTGCCAGCAGCCCTCCAGGGGGCCTTGGAAACACCATATATTTT.

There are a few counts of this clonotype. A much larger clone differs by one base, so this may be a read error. CDR3 coding DNA: TGTGCCAGCAGGGGACAGGCGAACACTGAAGCTTTCTTT. Amino acid sequence: CASRGQANTEAFF. The V call is TRBV6-2 or TRBV6-3, the J call TRBJ1-1; TRBD1 matches at 8 bases. Germline-derived CDR1 and CDR2 are MNHEY and SVGEGT. The CDR3 is 13 amino acids. Trimming at V came to 6 bases and at J to 1 base, leaving 1 base not matched to a gene.

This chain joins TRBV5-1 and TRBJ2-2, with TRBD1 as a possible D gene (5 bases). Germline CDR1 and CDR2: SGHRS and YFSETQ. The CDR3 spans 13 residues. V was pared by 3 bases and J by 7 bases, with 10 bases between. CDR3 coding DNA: TGCGCCAGCAGCTGGCAACAGGTCGGGGAGCTGTTTTTT. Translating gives CASSWQQVGELFF. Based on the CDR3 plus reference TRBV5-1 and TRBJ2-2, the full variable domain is KAGVTQTPRYLIKTRGQQVTLSCSPISGHRSVSWYQQTPGQGLQFLFEYFSETQRNKGNFPGRFSGRQFSNSRSEMNVSTLELGDSALYLCASSWQQVGELFFGEGSRLTVL.

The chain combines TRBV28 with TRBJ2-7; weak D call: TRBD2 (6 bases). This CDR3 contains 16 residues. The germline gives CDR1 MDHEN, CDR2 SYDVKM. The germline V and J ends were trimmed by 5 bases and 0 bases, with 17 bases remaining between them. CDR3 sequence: CASSPTGGAFSYEQYF. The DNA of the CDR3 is TGTGCCAGCAGTCCCACCGGAGGGGCTTTCTCCTACGAGCAGTACTTC.

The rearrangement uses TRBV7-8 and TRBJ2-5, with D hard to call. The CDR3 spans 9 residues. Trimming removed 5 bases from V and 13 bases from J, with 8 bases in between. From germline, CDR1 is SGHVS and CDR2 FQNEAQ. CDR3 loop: CASSHPLYF. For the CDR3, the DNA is TGTGCCAGCAGCCACCCGTTGTACTTC.

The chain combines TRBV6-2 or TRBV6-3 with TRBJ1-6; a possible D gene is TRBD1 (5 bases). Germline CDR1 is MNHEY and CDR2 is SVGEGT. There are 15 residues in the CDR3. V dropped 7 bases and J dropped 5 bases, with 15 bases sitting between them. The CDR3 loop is CASTELGRDNSPLHF. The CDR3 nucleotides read TGTGCCAGCACCGAATTGGGACGGGATAATTCACCCCTCCACTTT.

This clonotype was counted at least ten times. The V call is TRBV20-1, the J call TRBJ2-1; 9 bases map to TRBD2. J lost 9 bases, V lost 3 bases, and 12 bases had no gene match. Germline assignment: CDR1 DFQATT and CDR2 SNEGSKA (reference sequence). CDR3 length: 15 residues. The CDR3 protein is CSASPASGALGEQFF. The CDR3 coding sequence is TGCAGTGCTAGCCCCGCTAGCGGGGCTTTAGGTGAGCAGTTCTTC.

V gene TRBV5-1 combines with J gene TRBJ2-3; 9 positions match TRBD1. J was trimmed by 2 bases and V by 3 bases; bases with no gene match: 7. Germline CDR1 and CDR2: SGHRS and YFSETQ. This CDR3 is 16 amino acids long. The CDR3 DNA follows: TGCGCCAGCAGCTGGGGGTACAGGGGGCTCACAGATACGCAGTATTTT. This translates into CASSWGYRGLTDTQYF.

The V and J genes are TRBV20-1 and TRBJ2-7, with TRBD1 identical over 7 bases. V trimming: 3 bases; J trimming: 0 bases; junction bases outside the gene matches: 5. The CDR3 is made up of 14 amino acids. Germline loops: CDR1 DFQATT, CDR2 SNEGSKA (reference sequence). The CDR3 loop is CSASGGQLSYEQYF. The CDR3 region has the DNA TGCAGTGCTAGTGGGGGACAGCTCTCCTACGAGCAGTACTTC.

The chain's CDR3 is CASNLRLAGGQETQYF. CDR3 sequence (DNA): TGTGCCAGCAACCTGAGACTAGCGGGGGGGCAAGAGACCCAGTACTTC. The chain couples TRBV12-3 or TRBV12-4 to TRBJ2-5; 14 bases are a match to TRBD2. The CDR3 consists of 16 residues. With V trimmed by 7 bases and J by 2 bases, 6 bases remained unmatched.

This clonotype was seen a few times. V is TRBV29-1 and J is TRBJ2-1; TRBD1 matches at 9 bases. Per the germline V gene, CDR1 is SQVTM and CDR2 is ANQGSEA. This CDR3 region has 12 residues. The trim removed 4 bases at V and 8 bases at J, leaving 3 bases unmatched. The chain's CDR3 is CSVGGQGYEQFF. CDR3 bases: TGCAGCGTTGGTGGACAGGGGTATGAGCAGTTCTTC.

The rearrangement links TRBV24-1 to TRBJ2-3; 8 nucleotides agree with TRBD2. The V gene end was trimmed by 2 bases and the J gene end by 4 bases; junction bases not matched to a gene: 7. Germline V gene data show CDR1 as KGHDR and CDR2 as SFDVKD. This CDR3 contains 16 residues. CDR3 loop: CATSDSAGGFADTQYF. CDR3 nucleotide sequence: TGTGCCACCAGTGATTCTGCGGGGGGATTCGCAGATACGCAGTATTTT.

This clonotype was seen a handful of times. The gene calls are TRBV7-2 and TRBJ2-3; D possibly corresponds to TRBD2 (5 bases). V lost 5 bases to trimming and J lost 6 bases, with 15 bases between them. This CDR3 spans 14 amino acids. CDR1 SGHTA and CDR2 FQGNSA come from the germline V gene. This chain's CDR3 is CASSRVGKSDTQYF. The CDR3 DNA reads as TGTGCCAGCAGCCGCGTCGGGAAATCGGATACGCAGTATTTT.

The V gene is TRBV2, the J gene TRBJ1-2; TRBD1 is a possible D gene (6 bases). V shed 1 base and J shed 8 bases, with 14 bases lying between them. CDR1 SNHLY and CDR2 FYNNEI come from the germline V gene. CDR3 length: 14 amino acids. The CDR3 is CASSEGRGGGGYTF. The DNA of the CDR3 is TGTGCCAGCAGTGAAGGCAGGGGTGGTGGGGGCTACACCTTC.

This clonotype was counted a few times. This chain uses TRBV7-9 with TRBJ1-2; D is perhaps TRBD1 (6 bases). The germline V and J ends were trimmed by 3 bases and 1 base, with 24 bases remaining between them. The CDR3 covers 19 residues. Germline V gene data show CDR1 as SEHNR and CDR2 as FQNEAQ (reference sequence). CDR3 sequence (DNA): TGTGCCAGCAGCTTGATTTCGGGGGCCCTCCCCACGAATAACTATGGCTACACCTTC. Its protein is CASSLISGALPTNNYGYTF.

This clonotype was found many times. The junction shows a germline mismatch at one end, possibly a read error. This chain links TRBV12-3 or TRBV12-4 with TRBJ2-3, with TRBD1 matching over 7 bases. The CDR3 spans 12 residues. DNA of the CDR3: TGCGCCAGCAGCTACAGGGGAGATACGCAGTATTTT. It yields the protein CASSYRGDTQYF.

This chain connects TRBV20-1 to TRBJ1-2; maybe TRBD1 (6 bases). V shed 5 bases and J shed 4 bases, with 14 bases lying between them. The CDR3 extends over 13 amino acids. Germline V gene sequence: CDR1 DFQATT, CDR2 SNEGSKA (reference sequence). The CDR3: CSAASGVGYGYTF. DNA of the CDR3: TGCAGTGCTGCCTCAGGGGTCGGCTATGGCTACACCTTC.

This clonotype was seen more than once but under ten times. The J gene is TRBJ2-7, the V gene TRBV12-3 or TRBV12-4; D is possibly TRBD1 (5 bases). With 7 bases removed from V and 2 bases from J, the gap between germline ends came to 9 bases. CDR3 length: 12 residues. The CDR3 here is CASTLGPYEQYF. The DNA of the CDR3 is TGTGCCAGCACCTTGGGGCCCTACGAGCAGTACTTC.

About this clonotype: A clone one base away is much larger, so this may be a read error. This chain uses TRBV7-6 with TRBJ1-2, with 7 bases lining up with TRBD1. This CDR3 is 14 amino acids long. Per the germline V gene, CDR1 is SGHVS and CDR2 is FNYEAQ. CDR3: CASSLDRGGYDYTF. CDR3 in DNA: TGTGCCAGCAGCTTAGACAGGGGTGGCTATGACTACACCTTC.

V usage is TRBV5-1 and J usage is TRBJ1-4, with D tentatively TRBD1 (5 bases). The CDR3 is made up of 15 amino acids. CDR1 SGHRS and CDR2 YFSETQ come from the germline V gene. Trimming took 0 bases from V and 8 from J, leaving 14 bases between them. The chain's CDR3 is CASSLVAGTGEKLFF. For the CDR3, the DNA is TGCGCCAGCAGCTTGGTCGCGGGGACTGGAGAAAAACTGTTTTTT.

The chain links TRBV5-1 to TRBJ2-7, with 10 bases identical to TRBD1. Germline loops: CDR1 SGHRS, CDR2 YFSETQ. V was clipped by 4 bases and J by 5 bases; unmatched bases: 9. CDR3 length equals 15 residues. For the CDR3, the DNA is TGCGCCAGCAGCGCGCTGACAGGGGGCTTGAACGAGCAGTACTTC. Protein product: CASSALTGGLNEQYF.

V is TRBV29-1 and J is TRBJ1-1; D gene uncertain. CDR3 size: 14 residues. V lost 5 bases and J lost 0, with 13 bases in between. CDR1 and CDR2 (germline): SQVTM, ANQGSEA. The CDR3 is CSVRVGALNTEAFF. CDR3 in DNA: TGCAGCGTTCGTGTAGGTGCGTTGAACACTGAAGCTTTCTTT.

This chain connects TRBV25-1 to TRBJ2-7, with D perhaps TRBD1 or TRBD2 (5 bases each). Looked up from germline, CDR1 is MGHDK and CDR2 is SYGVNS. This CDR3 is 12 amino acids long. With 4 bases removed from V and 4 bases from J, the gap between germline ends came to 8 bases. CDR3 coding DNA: TGTGCCAGCAGTGGGGGGAATTACGAGCAGTACTTC. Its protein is CASSGGNYEQYF.